This T cell receptor (beta chain) was recovered during a study of CD8+CD57+ T cells in acquired aplastic anemia. Study outcomes and limitations: No significant difference in CD8+ Simpson's diversity was found between patients and controls. A set of twenty-nine CD8+ CDR3 sequences was shared between patients and controls, and these sequences appeared highly expressed in patients.

Genomic DNA constituted the template upon which TCR beta VDJ and CDR3 profiling was performed. TCRdb called the reads again in MiXCR, with one record for every CDR3 protein. The sample has 200,000 to 250,000 distinct CDR3 sequences; 60% to 80% are singletons. As to this clonotype: Its antigen remains unidentified.

Patients sequenced had flow cytometry evidence of CD8+CD57+ cell expansion. This CDR3 is built from 16 residues. Germline-derived CDR1 and CDR2 are SGDLS and YYNGEE. V shed 3 bases and J 4 bases; nucleotides not matched to a gene: 10. The clonotype comes from a human donor with aplastic anemia. The V call is TRBV9, the J call TRBJ2-7, with TRBD1 matching over 10 bases. The specimen was sorted CD4+, CD8+, or CD8+CD57+ T cells (not recorded which) from PBMCs. The CDR3 sequence: CASSASLTGGGYEQYF. The CDR3 region has the DNA TGTGCCAGCAGCGCCTCCTTGACAGGGGGCGGGTACGAGCAGTACTTC.